A selection of T cell receptor beta chains follows, all from one sample in a study of cytomegalovirus exposure and HLA in healthy donors. TCRdb's copy holds only in-frame clones and misses some; the assay was immunoSEQ multiplex PCR. Found here are 150,000 or so clones, around 80% of them singletons; the top ten hold around an eighth. Sequenced: PBMCs. These receptors originate from a middle-aged man in good health and CMV-seropositive. The CDR3 runs from the conserved cysteine through the conserved F or W. Each record gives: V gene, clone size, CDR3 length, J gene, CDR3 protein. Not every row has a clone size; where given, it reads once, few, many or a size class.

v_call: TRBV11-2; clone_size: -; cdr3_length: 15; j_call: TRBJ2-1; cdr3_aa: CASSWGGSSYNEQFF
v_call: TRBV7-2; clone_size: -; cdr3_length: 12; j_call: TRBJ2-1; cdr3_aa: CASSLVAGSQFF
v_call: TRBV7-8; clone_size: -; cdr3_length: 15; j_call: TRBJ2-1; cdr3_aa: CASSSFTGILNEQFF
v_call: TRBV9; clone_size: -; cdr3_length: 15; j_call: TRBJ2-7; cdr3_aa: CASSAFDSSSYEQYF
v_call: TRBV14; clone_size: -; cdr3_length: 14; j_call: TRBJ2-6; cdr3_aa: CASSQISGANGLTF
v_call: TRBV7-3; clone_size: -; cdr3_length: 14; j_call: TRBJ2-5; cdr3_aa: CASSSNSGQETQYF
v_call: TRBV28; clone_size: few; cdr3_length: 15; j_call: TRBJ2-7; cdr3_aa: CASSSSGSPPYEQYF
v_call: TRBV19; clone_size: -; cdr3_length: 13; j_call: TRBJ1-2; cdr3_aa: CASTFRTGRGYTF
v_call: TRBV30; clone_size: -; cdr3_length: 16; j_call: TRBJ2-2; cdr3_aa: CAWSVTSGRPTGELFF
v_call: TRBV2; clone_size: once; cdr3_length: 12; j_call: TRBJ2-7; cdr3_aa: CASNERAYEQYF
v_call: TRBV10-3; clone_size: -; cdr3_length: 14; j_call: TRBJ2-1; cdr3_aa: CAIRGQSFFNEQFF
v_call: TRBV6-1; clone_size: -; cdr3_length: 13; j_call: TRBJ2-1; cdr3_aa: CASFGQSYNEQFF
v_call: TRBV2; clone_size: -; cdr3_length: 14; j_call: TRBJ2-3; cdr3_aa: CASKQDRGTDTQYF
v_call: TRBV11-2; clone_size: -; cdr3_length: 16; j_call: TRBJ2-1; cdr3_aa: CASSFTVTGTYNEQFF
v_call: TRBV7-2; clone_size: -; cdr3_length: 14; j_call: TRBJ1-1; cdr3_aa: CASSLGQMNTEAFF
v_call: TRBV9; clone_size: -; cdr3_length: 15; j_call: TRBJ2-3; cdr3_aa: CASSRQGGGMDTQYF
v_call: TRBV28; clone_size: -; cdr3_length: 14; j_call: TRBJ2-7; cdr3_aa: CATAKGPDGFEQYF
v_call: TRBV11-2; clone_size: -; cdr3_length: 13; j_call: TRBJ2-1; cdr3_aa: CASSLDVGPRQFF
v_call: TRBV25-1; clone_size: -; cdr3_length: 15; j_call: TRBJ1-4; cdr3_aa: CASSDRTGPREKLFF
v_call: TRBV7-2; clone_size: -; cdr3_length: 15; j_call: TRBJ2-2; cdr3_aa: CASSRGLVGSGELFF
v_call: TRBV28; clone_size: -; cdr3_length: 12; j_call: TRBJ1-1; cdr3_aa: CASTRANTEAFF
v_call: TRBV7-2; clone_size: -; cdr3_length: 15; j_call: TRBJ2-3; cdr3_aa: CASSDNRGLADTQYF
v_call: TRBV7-8; clone_size: -; cdr3_length: 16; j_call: TRBJ2-3; cdr3_aa: CASSLMGGILADTQYF
v_call: TRBV6-1; clone_size: -; cdr3_length: 11; j_call: TRBJ1-1; cdr3_aa: CASSDQIPAFF
v_call: TRBV5-8; clone_size: once; cdr3_length: 14; j_call: TRBJ2-7; cdr3_aa: CASSPRTGGYEQYF
v_call: TRBV2; clone_size: few; cdr3_length: 17; j_call: TRBJ2-7; cdr3_aa: CASSEGLAGGGTYEQYF
v_call: TRBV25-1; clone_size: few; cdr3_length: 14; j_call: TRBJ2-2; cdr3_aa: CASETEANTGELFF
v_call: TRBV6-6; clone_size: once; cdr3_length: 14; j_call: TRBJ1-2; cdr3_aa: CASSTGGSHYGYTF
v_call: TRBV5-4; clone_size: few; cdr3_length: 13; j_call: TRBJ1-1; cdr3_aa: CASSLALASEAFF
v_call: TRBV28; clone_size: -; cdr3_length: 18; j_call: TRBJ2-3; cdr3_aa: CASSLRLAEIISTDTQYF
v_call: TRBV10-2; clone_size: -; cdr3_length: 13; j_call: TRBJ1-1; cdr3_aa: CASGTELYTEAFF
v_call: TRBV11-2; clone_size: -; cdr3_length: 14; j_call: TRBJ2-7; cdr3_aa: CASSRTGTSYEQYF
v_call: TRBV5-1; clone_size: -; cdr3_length: 14; j_call: TRBJ2-5; cdr3_aa: CASSASGGGETQYF
v_call: TRBV5-1; clone_size: few; cdr3_length: 16; j_call: TRBJ2-5; cdr3_aa: CASTEPRTGAQETQYF
v_call: TRBV5-1; clone_size: few; cdr3_length: 16; j_call: TRBJ1-3; cdr3_aa: CASSPLTGGSGNTIYF
v_call: TRBV5-8; clone_size: -; cdr3_length: 17; j_call: TRBJ2-1; cdr3_aa: CASSFIRGRAAFNEQFF
v_call: TRBV2; clone_size: -; cdr3_length: 13; j_call: TRBJ2-3; cdr3_aa: CASRRATTDTQYF
v_call: TRBV13; clone_size: -; cdr3_length: 15; j_call: TRBJ2-7; cdr3_aa: CASSLAGTGSYEQYF
v_call: TRBV5-4; clone_size: -; cdr3_length: 17; j_call: TRBJ2-1; cdr3_aa: CASSLVYLGLAPNEQFF
v_call: TRBV6-5; clone_size: -; cdr3_length: 13; j_call: TRBJ1-5; cdr3_aa: CASRTTTNQPQHF